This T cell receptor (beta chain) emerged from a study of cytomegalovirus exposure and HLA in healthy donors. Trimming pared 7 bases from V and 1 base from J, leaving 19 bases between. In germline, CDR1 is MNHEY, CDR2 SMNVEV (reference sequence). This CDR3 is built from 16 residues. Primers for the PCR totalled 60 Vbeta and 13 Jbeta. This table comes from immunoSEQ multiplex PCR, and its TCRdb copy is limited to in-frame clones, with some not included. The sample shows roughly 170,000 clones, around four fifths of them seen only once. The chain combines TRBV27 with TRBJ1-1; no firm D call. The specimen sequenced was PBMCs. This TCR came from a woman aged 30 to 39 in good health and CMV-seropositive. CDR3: CASTPGVLVGNTEAFF. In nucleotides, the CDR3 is TGTGCCAGCACCCCTGGAGTTCTGGTTGGGAACACTGAAGCTTTCTTT.